This T cell receptor (beta chain) was retrieved from a study of human CD8 memory T cell subsets (dated by TCRdb to the early 2020s). Turning to the overall study: The clonal relationships among stem-like (TSTEM), progenitor exhausted-like (TPEX) and effector memory CD8+ T cell subsets were assessed by comparing the TCRbeta repertoires of these subsets. Six donors each provided TSTEM, TPEX and effector memory subsets, and TCRbeta repertoires were obtained from all six. The paper's findings and limits, for the study overall: Chao1 estimates suggested greater repertoire diversity in TSTEM than in TPEX subsets, potentially reflecting a broader range of specificities. Normalized Shannon-Wiener diversity was similarly high in TSTEM and TPEX subsets, while effector memory subsets were less diverse by comparison. Clonotypes were shared with effector memory cells by both stem-like subsets, but only minimal overlap was found between TSTEM and TPEX repertoires, suggesting distinct antigen spectra. Only TCRbeta chains were sequenced, and the repertoire comparisons were based on over five donors and tested using paired t-tests with Bonferroni correction.

From the cysteine up to the phenylalanine, the CDR3 has a length of 14 residues. DNA is not recorded here. The germline V gene encodes CDR1 MGHRA and CDR2 YSYEKL. Density gradient separation was used to isolate peripheral blood mononuclear cells from buffy coats of healthy donors. The study enriched total CD8+ T cells through negative magnetic separation using EasySep or MojoSort CD8+ T cell isolation kits. An RNeasy Mini Kit was used to extract total RNA from duplicate vials of approximately 140,000 sorted CD8+ T cells per subset. The PBMCs were used either fresh or after being cryopreserved in fetal bovine serum with about 10% DMSO. Fluorescence-activated cell sorting on a FACSAria III was used to sort CD8+ T cell subsets to purity. Sequenced on a NextSeq 550. A Human TCR Profiling Kit was used to prepare UMI-labeled 5' RACE TCRbeta libraries. Every TCRbeta library was prepared in parallel, with the same number of PCR cycles used for all of the libraries. Per the source publication's procedure: Between 3,000 and 18,000 functional CDR3beta clonotypes were contained in each TCRbeta library. MIGEC 1.2.9 was used for UMI extraction and consensus assembly, with a minimum of three reads required per UMI. MiXCR 3.0.3 was used to extract the in-frame CDR3beta repertoires. Each sample was downsampled to 42,000 randomly selected UMIs before diversity metrics were calculated in VDJtools 1.2.1. Repertoire overlap metrics D, R and F2 were calculated in VDJtools for the top 3,000 clones of each sample pair. TCRdb reprocessed the reads; each CDR3 protein sequence makes one entry, and DNA is unavailable. In this record, the V and J calls reflect TCRdb's handling and not the investigators' own analysis. The sample's table covers 3,000 to 3,500 distinct CDR3 sequences. The top ten hold 33% of the sample.

Notes on this clonotype: What antigen it recognizes has not been identified.

Sequences were obtained from CD8+ effector memory T cells (TEM) sorted from PBMCs. The sample's cell subset or site label, decoded: effector memory CD8 T cells, CCR7- CD45RO+ CD95+. The TCR sequence derives from a human donor in good health. Rearrangement joined TRBV4-1 to TRBJ1-1; as DNA is missing, the TRBD1 call by TCRdb cannot be tested. The CDR3: CASSQAPGLGEAFF.